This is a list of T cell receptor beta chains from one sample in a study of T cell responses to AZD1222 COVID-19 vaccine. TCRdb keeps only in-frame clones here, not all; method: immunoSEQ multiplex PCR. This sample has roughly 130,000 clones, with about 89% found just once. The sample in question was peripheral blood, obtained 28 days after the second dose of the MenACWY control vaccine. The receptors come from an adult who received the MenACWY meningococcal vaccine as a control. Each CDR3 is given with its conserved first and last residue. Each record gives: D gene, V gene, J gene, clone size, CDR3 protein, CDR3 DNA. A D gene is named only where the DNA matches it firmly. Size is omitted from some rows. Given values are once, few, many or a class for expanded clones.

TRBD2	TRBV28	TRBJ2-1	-	CASSIAGGPVYNEQFF	TGTGCCAGCAGTATAGCGGGGGGGCCCGTCTACAATGAGCAGTTCTTC
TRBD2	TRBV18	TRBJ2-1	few	CASSPPNRAGGKGNEQFF	TGTGCCAGCTCACCACCCAATCGCGCGGGAGGCAAAGGCAATGAGCAGTTCTTC
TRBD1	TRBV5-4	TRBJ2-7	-	CASSPEGTGTHEQYF	TGTGCCAGCAGCCCCGAGGGGACAGGGACCCACGAGCAGTACTTC
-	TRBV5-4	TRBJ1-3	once	CASSSGLLSSGNTIYF	TGTGCCAGCAGCTCTGGACTTCTTAGCTCTGGAAACACCATATATTTT
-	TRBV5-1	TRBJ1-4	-	CASSQALGEKLFF	TGCGCCAGCAGCCAGGCGTTAGGTGAAAAACTGTTTTTT
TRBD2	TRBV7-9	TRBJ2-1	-	CASSFDSGSGQFF	TGTGCCAGCAGCTTTGATAGCGGGAGTGGGCAGTTCTTC
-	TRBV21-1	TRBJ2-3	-	CASSKSKGYATDTQYF	TGTGCCAGCAGCAAATCAAAGGGTTATGCCACAGATACGCAGTATTTT
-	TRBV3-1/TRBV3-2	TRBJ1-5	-	CASSQGSQYSNQPQHF	TGTGCCAGCAGCCAAGGATCCCAATATAGCAATCAGCCCCAGCATTTT
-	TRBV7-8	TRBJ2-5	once	CASSLRGSQETQYF	TGTGCCAGCAGCTTGCGGGGCTCCCAAGAGACCCAGTACTTC
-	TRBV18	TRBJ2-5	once	CASSSGILETQYF	TGTGCCAGCTCATCGGGTATCTTGGAGACCCAGTACTTC
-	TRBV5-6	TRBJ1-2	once	CASSYTGTYGYTF	TGTGCCAGCAGCTACACAGGGACCTATGGCTACACCTTC
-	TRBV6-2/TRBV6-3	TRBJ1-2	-	CASSLTDWSGYTF	TGTGCCAGCAGTTTAACCGATTGGAGTGGCTACACCTTC
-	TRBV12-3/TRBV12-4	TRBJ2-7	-	CASSAMGYEQYF	TGTGCCAGCAGTGCGATGGGCTACGAGCAGTACTTC
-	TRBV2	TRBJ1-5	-	CASSERGTNQPQHF	TGTGCCAGCAGTGAACGAGGGACAAATCAGCCCCAGCATTTT
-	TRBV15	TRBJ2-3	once	CATSNGATGDTQYF	TGTGCCACCAGCAACGGAGCGACAGGAGATACGCAGTATTTT
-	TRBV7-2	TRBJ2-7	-	CASSPTGSESSYEQYF	TGTGCCAGCAGCCCCACGGGGAGCGAGAGCTCCTACGAGCAGTACTTC
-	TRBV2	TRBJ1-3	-	CASRSPGGGSGNTIYF	TGTGCCAGCAGGTCCCCCGGAGGGGGCTCTGGAAACACCATATATTTT
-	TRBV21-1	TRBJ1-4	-	CASSTVGDRANEKLFF	TGTGCCAGCAGCACCGTGGGCGACAGGGCAAATGAAAAACTGTTTTTT
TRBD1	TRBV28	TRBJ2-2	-	CASISPGTGNTGELFF	TGTGCCAGCATCAGCCCAGGGACAGGGAACACCGGGGAGCTGTTTTTT
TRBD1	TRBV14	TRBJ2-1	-	CASSYYLQGAHEQFF	TGTGCCAGCAGCTACTACTTACAGGGGGCCCATGAGCAGTTCTTC
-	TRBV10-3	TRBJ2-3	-	CAISDTTDTQYF	TGTGCCATCAGTGATACGACAGATACGCAGTATTTT
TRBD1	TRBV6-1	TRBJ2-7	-	CASSVEQGASHRYEQYF	TGTGCCAGCAGTGTGGAACAGGGGGCGAGTCACCGCTACGAGCAGTACTTC
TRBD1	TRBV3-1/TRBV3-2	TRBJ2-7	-	CASSQADRGAYEQYF	TGTGCCAGCAGCCAAGCGGACAGGGGAGCCTACGAGCAGTACTTC
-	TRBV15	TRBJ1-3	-	CATSRDPGSSGNTIYF	TGTGCCACCAGCAGAGATCCGGGGTCCTCTGGAAACACCATATATTTT
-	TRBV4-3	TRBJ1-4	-	CASSQDRVTNEKLFF	TGCGCCAGCAGCCAAGACAGGGTGACTAATGAAAAACTGTTTTTT
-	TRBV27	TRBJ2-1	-	CASSRSWSSYNEQFF	TGTGCCAGCAGCCGGAGCTGGAGCTCCTACAATGAGCAGTTCTTC
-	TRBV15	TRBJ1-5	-	CATSIDLTNQPQHF	TGTGCCACCAGCATCGATCTTACAAATCAGCCCCAGCATTTT
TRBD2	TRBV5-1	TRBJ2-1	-	CASSWTSGNYNEQFF	TGCGCCAGCAGCTGGACTAGCGGGAACTACAATGAGCAGTTCTTC
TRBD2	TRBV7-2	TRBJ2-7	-	CASSLSGTSYEQYF	TGTGCCAGCAGCTTAAGCGGGACCTCCTACGAGCAGTACTTC
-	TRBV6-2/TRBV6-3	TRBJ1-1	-	CASSLTDNPNTEAFF	TGTGCCAGCAGCCTCACCGACAATCCGAACACTGAAGCTTTCTTT
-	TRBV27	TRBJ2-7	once	CASSLMVGSSYEQYF	TGTGCCAGCAGTTTGATGGTGGGGAGCTCCTACGAGCAGTACTTC
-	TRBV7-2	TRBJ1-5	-	CASSPRADRPQHF	TGTGCCAGCAGCCCGCGGGCTGATCGGCCCCAGCATTTT
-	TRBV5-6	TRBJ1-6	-	CASSLEASGSPLHF	TGTGCCAGCAGCTTGGAAGCCTCGGGTTCACCCCTCCACTTT
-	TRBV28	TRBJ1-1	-	CASSLPRGTMNTEAFF	TGTGCCAGCAGTTTACCCCGGGGCACTATGAACACTGAAGCTTTCTTT
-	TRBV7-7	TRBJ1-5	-	CASRMGRWSNQPQHF	TGTGCTAGCAGAATGGGACGGTGGAGCAATCAGCCCCAGCATTTT
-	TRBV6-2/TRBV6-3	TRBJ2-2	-	CASSWGAQSGELFF	TGTGCCAGCAGTTGGGGGGCCCAGTCCGGGGAGCTGTTTTTT
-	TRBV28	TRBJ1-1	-	CASSLSLTPLGQFDTEAFF	TGTGCCAGCAGTTTATCTTTAACCCCCCTGGGGCAGTTCGACACTGAAGCTTTCTTT
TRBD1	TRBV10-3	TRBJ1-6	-	CAISIGQGGSPLHF	TGTGCCATCAGTATTGGACAGGGTGGTTCACCCCTCCACTTT
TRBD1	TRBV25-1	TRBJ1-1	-	CASSELTGVGTEAFF	TGTGCCAGCAGTGAATTAACAGGGGTGGGCACTGAAGCTTTCTTT
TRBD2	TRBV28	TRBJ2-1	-	CASISGGALNEQFF	TGTGCCAGCATTAGCGGGGGGGCTCTGAATGAGCAGTTCTTC
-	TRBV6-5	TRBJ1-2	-	CAARAGERGYTF	TGTGCCGCAAGGGCAGGGGAGAGAGGCTACACCTTC
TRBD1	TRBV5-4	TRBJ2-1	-	CASSFVVGTGDYNEQFF	TGTGCCAGCAGCTTTGTAGTGGGGACAGGGGACTACAATGAGCAGTTCTTC
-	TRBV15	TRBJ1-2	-	CATSRDPQNYGYTF	TGTGCCACCAGCAGAGATCCTCAGAACTATGGCTACACCTTC
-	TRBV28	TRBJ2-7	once	CASSFAVYEQYF	TGTGCCAGCAGTTTTGCAGTCTACGAGCAGTACTTC
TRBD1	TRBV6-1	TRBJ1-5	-	CASSDRGVQPQHF	TGTGCCAGCAGTGACAGGGGGGTCCAGCCCCAGCATTTT
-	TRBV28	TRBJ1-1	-	CASSTGIRPAFF	TGTGCCAGTTCTACAGGGATCCGACCGGCTTTCTTT
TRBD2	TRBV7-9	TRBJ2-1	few	CASSSGRGHNEQFF	TGTGCCAGCAGCTCGGGGAGGGGCCACAATGAGCAGTTCTTC
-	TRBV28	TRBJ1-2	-	CASSQTFGYTF	TGTGCCAGCAGTCAGACATTTGGCTACACCTTC
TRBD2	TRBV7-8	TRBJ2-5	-	CASSLGASGGAKETQYF	TGTGCCAGCAGCTTAGGGGCAAGCGGGGGAGCTAAAGAGACCCAGTACTTC
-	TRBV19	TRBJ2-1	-	CASSQYRAFNEQFF	TGTGCCAGTAGCCAGTACAGGGCTTTCAATGAGCAGTTCTTC
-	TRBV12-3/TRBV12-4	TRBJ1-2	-	CASSLVGNYGYTF	TGTGCCAGCAGTTTAGTAGGGAACTATGGCTACACCTTC
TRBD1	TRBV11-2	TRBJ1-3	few	CASSLDRIQGLTSGNTIYF	TGTGCCAGCAGCTTAGATCGAATACAGGGGCTAACCTCTGGAAACACCATATATTTT
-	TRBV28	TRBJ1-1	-	CASRRQGPNTEAFF	TGTGCCAGCAGGCGGCAGGGACCGAACACTGAAGCTTTCTTT
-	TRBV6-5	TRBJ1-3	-	CASSSWGSKGGNTIYF	TGTGCCAGCAGTTCCTGGGGGTCGAAAGGAGGAAACACCATATATTTT
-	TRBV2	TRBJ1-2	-	CASSEGHGANYGYTF	TGTGCCAGCAGTGAGGGACACGGAGCTAACTATGGCTACACCTTC
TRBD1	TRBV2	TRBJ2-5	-	CASRGTGQETQYF	TGTGCCAGCAGGGGGACAGGACAAGAGACCCAGTACTTC
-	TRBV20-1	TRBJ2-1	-	CSASRLESSYNEQFF	TGCAGTGCTAGTAGACTAGAAAGCTCCTACAATGAGCAGTTCTTC
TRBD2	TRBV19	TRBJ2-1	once	CASSIRGGMGSYNEQFF	TGTGCCAGTAGTATACGGGGGGGCATGGGGTCCTACAATGAGCAGTTCTTC
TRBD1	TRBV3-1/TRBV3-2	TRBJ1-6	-	CASSLQGGNNSPLHF	TGTGCCAGCAGTCTACAGGGGGGCAATAATTCACCCCTCCACTTT